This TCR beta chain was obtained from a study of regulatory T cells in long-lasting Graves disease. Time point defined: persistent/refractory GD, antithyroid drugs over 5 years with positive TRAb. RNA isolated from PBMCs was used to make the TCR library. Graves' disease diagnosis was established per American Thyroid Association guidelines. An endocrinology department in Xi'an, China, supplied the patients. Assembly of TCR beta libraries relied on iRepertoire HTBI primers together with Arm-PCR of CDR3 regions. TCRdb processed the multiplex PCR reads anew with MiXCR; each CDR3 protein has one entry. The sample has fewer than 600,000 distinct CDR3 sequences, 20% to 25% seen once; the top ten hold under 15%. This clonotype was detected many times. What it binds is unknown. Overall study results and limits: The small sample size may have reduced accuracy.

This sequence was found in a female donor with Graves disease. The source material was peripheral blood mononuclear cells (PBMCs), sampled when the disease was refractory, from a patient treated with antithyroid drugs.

The CDR3: CASSSSGGLYEQYF. DNA for the CDR3: TGTGCCAGCAGCTCTAGCGGGGGGCTTTACGAGCAGTACTTC. The genes are TRBV11-1 and TRBJ2-7; 11 bases fit TRBD2. The CDR3 is 14 residues long. Per the germline V gene, CDR1 is SGHAT and CDR2 is FQDESV (reference sequence). J lost 4 bases, V lost 4 bases, and 3 bases had no gene match.